This T cell receptor (beta chain) was sequenced in a study of blood T cell repertoires in COVID-19. The wider study: The United States, Italy and Spain were the sources of the acute and convalescent COVID-19 samples. The cDNA or gDNA used as material had been derived from T cells, B-cell-depleted T cells, or PBMCs.

Germline-derived CDR1 and CDR2 are SGHVS and FNYEAQ. The CDR3 sequence is 15 residues long. The V gene lost 3 bases and the J gene lost 6 bases, with 18 bases spanning the gap. Study processing details: How many nucleated cells were present was estimated from reference gene primer amplification. Measured with immunoSEQ multiplex PCR; TCRdb has only the in-frame clones, and not every one. V, J and clone size were drawn from that table, and D and trimming were deduced from the DNA. In the table there are 150,000 to 170,000 clones, roughly 80% of which are singletons. The sample taken for sequencing was peripheral blood. The receptor comes from a woman in her sixties with acute or convalescent COVID-19. This chain joins TRBV7-6 and TRBJ2-7, with a weak D call TRBD1 (6 bases). CDR3 sequence reads: CASSLSGAGQREQYF. DNA of the CDR3: TGTGCCAGCAGCTTGTCAGGGGCAGGGCAGCGCGAGCAGTACTTC. Combining the CDR3 with reference TRBV7-6 and TRBJ2-7 gives the whole variable domain GAGVSQSPRYKVTKRGQDVALRCDPISGHVSLYWYRQALGQGPEFLTYFNYEAQQDKSGLPNDRFSAERPEGSISTLTIQRTEQRDSAMYRCASSLSGAGQREQYFGPGTRLTVT.